This T cell receptor (beta chain) was recovered during a study of blood T cells in healthy people across ages. There are a few counts of this clonotype. Trimming removed 4 bases from V and 5 bases from J, with 11 bases in between. Germline CDR1 reads LGHDT; CDR2 reads YNNKEL (reference sequence). The CDR3 is 14 residues long. Through a sample-barcoded 5' primer and a J-beta primer mix, a second PCR was run for roughly 6 to 12 cycles. From the 5' RACE reads, TCRdb called clonotypes with MiXCR, one entry per CDR3 protein. Found here are roughly 1,100,000 distinct CDR3 sequences, 20% to 25% of them singletons; the top ten hold 0.65% to 0.75%. The same specimen was also included in a second study, on T cells of mothers and their children. According to that study: Reads obtained per mother exceeded 8.5 million TCR beta CDR3 reads, with several million obtained per child.

The TCR sequence derives from a girl under 10 years old in good health. The sample consisted of blood. The chain uses TRBV3-1 and TRBJ2-2, with D perhaps matching TRBD2 (7 bases). The CDR3, as DNA: TGTGCCAGCAGCCCGGGGGGCGGGACCGGGGAGCTGTTTTTT. The encoded protein is CASSPGGGTGELFF.